This TCR beta chain was recorded in a study of blood T cells in healthy people across ages. Study-level results: PBMCs were not sorted, which prevented a conclusive comparison of naive versus antigen-experienced cells. Investigators viewed diversity estimates from one million T cells as underestimates, the study reported.

This clonotype was seen a few times. The antigen remains undetermined. CDR3 length equals 15 residues. The V and J ends lost 4 bases and 2 bases, in that order; junction bases with no gene match: 7. From germline, CDR1 is SGHRS and CDR2 YFSETQ. The people who gave samples were healthy Caucasians from Russia, aged roughly 6 to 90. Primers used in a second PCR of about 6 to 11 cycles were a sample-barcoded 5' primer and a J-beta primer mix. TCRdb itself ran the 5' RACE reads through MiXCR, one entry per CDR3 protein. Of more than 550,000 distinct CDR3 sequences in the sample, about 20% were seen once. This TCR was recovered from a man between 65 and 85 years old in good health. The material sequenced was blood. The chain is built from TRBV5-1 and TRBJ2-7; TRBD1 matches at 9 bases. CDR3 nucleotides: TGCGCCAGCAGCCGTGCGGGACAGGGAACCTACGAGCAGTACTTC. This encodes CASSRAGQGTYEQYF.